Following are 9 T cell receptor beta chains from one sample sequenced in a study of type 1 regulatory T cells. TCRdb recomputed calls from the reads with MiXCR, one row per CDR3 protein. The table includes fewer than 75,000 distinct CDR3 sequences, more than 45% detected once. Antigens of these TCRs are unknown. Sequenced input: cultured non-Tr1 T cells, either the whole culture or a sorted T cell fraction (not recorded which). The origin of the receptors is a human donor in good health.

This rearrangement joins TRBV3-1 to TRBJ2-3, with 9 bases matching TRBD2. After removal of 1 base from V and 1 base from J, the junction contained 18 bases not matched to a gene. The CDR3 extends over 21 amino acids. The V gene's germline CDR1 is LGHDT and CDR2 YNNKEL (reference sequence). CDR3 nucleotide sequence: TGTGCCAGCAGCCAAGTTCCGGGCCCCCTCGGACTAGCGACGGGCACAGATACGCAGTATTTT. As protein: CASSQVPGPLGLATGTDTQYF.

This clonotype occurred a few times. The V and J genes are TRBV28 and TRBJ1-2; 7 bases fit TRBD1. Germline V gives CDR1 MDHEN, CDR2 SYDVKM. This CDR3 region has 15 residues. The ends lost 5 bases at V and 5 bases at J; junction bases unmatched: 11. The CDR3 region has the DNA TGTGCCAGCAGTACAGGGGCCGTTGCATTTTATGGCTACACCTTC. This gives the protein CASSTGAVAFYGYTF.

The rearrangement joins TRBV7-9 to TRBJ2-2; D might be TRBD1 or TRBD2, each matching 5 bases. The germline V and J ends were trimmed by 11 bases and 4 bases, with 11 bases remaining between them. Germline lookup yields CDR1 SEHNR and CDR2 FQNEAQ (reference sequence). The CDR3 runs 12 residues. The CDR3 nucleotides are TGTGCCCCCCAGGGAGCCACCGGGGAGCTGTTTTTT. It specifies CAPQGATGELFF.

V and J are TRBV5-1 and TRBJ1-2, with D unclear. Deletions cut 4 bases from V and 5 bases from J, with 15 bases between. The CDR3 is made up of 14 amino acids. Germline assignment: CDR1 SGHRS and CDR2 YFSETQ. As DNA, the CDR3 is TGCGCCAGCAGCATTGGAAACCGGGGATATGGCTACACCTTC. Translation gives CASSIGNRGYGYTF.

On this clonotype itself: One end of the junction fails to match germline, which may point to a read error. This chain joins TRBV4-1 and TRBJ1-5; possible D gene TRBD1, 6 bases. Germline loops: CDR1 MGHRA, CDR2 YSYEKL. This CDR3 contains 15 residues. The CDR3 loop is CAGSQEGGGNQPQHF. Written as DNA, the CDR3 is TGCGCCGGCAGCCAAGAGGGGGGGGGTAATCAGCCCCAGCATTTT.

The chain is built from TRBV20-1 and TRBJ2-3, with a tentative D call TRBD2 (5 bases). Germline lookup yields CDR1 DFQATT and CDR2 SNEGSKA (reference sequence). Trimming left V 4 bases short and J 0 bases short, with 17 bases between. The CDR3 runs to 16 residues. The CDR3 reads CSAMMKSGASTDTQYF. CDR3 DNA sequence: TGCAGTGCTATGATGAAGAGCGGCGCTAGCACAGATACGCAGTATTTT.

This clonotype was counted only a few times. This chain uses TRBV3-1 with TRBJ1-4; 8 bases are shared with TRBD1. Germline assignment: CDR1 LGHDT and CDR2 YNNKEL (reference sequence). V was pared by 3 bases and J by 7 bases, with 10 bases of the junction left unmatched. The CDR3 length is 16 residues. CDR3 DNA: TGTGCCAGCAGCCATCGGGACAGGCCCCTTTTTGAAAAACTGTTTTTT. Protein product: CASSHRDRPLFEKLFF.

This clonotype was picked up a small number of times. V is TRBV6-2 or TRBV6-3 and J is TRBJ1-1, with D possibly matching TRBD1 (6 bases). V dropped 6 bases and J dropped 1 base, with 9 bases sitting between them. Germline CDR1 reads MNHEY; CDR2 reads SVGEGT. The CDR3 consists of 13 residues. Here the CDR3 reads CASRKTGNTEAFF. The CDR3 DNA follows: TGTGCCAGCAGGAAGACAGGGAACACTGAAGCTTTCTTT.

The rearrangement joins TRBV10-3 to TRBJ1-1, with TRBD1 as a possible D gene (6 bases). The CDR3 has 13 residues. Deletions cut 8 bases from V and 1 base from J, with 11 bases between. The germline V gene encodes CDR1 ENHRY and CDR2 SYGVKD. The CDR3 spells CAIGGQENTEAFF. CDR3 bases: TGTGCCATCGGGGGCCAGGAGAACACTGAAGCTTTCTTT.